This T cell receptor beta chain was sequenced for a study of control samples from healthy donors and cancer patients. Trimming took 6 bases from V and 5 from J, leaving 11 bases between them. Germline V lookup: CDR1 LNHDA, CDR2 SQIVND (reference sequence). This CDR3 contains 13 residues. Assay used: immunoSEQ multiplex PCR; TCRdb lists only in-frame clones, some missing. This table holds some 170,000 clones, over 90% found once. The chain uses TRBV19 and TRBJ1-5; D is unresolved. The sequenced material came from blood. This receptor was obtained from a woman aged 25-40 years in good health. The CDR3 coding sequence is TGTGCCAGTAGCTTTATCGAGGATCAGCCCCAGCATTTT. Translated, it gives CASSFIEDQPQHF.